The 18 T cell receptor beta chains below were found in one sample sequenced in a study of cytomegalovirus exposure and HLA in healthy donors. Vbeta (60) and Jbeta (13) primers were used in the PCR. Only in-frame clones appear in the TCRdb table, and some are missing; sequencing was by immunoSEQ multiplex PCR. In the table there are approximately 220,000 clones, 70% to 80% of which are singletons. The source material was PBMCs. The receptors derive from a man aged 35-49 years in good health and CMV-seronegative.

The J gene is TRBJ2-7, the V gene TRBV18; a possible D gene is TRBD2 (6 bases). The germline V and J ends were trimmed by 3 bases and 6 bases, with 21 bases remaining between them. Germline values: CDR1 KGHSH, CDR2 LQKENI. The CDR3 runs 16 residues. The CDR3 here is CASSPAGLLRSSEQYF. The DNA of the CDR3 is TGTGCCAGCTCACCCGCGGGACTCCTGAGGTCGTCCGAGCAGTACTTC.

V usage is TRBV7-8 and J usage is TRBJ2-7; TRBD1 agrees at 9 bases. Germline values: CDR1 SGHVS, CDR2 FQNEAQ. V shed 4 bases, J shed 5 bases, and the junction held 6 bases outside the gene matches. The CDR3 covers 14 residues. This CDR3 is CASSYRDRAHEQYF. CDR3 nucleotide sequence: TGTGCCAGCAGCTACCGGGACAGGGCCCACGAGCAGTACTTC.

In regard to this clone: Within the sample, other DNA sequences also encode this same CDR3. V is TRBV7-2 and J is TRBJ2-7; D not resolved. Germline lookup yields CDR1 SGHTA and CDR2 FQGNSA. V was pared by 4 bases and J by 2 bases, with 3 bases between. There are 11 residues in the CDR3. The CDR3 is CASSSAYEQYF. The CDR3 DNA reads as TGTGCCAGCAGCTCCGCCTACGAGCAGTACTTC.

The rearrangement joins TRBV7-9 to TRBJ1-5; 10 bases fit TRBD1. V dropped 7 bases and J dropped 2; count of bases not matched to a gene: 2. The germline V gene encodes CDR1 SEHNR and CDR2 FQNEAQ (reference sequence). This CDR3 contains 14 residues. CDR3 in DNA: TGTGCCAGCACCGGGACAGGGGGCAATCAGCCCCAGCATTTT. Its protein is CASTGTGGNQPQHF.

The J gene is TRBJ1-1, the V gene TRBV4-2; D gene unclear. V was clipped by 0 bases and J by 3 bases, with 5 bases between them. The CDR3 extends over 13 amino acids. Germline V gives CDR1 LGHNA, CDR2 YNFKEQ. For the CDR3, the DNA is TGTGCCAGCAGCCAAGATCGGGACACTGAAGCTTTCTTT. Translated, it gives CASSQDRDTEAFF.

V usage is TRBV6-1 and J usage is TRBJ1-2; perhaps TRBD1 as D (5 bases). The CDR3 consists of 14 residues. V lost 0 bases to trimming and J lost 3 bases, with 8 bases between them. The germline V gene has CDR1 MNHNS and CDR2 SASEGT. The CDR3 nucleotides are TGTGCCAGCAGTGAAGCGACAGCACACTATGGCTACACCTTC. This encodes CASSEATAHYGYTF.

The chain has TRBV2 and TRBJ1-1, with D unresolved. The CDR3 runs to 15 residues. V was cut by 5 bases and J by 8 bases, with 21 bases left in between. CDR1 is SNHLY, CDR2 FYNNEI, per germline. CDR3 nucleotide sequence: TGTGCCAGCAGTCCCCGGTCAAATGGTGGCAGGGAAGCTTTCTTT. Its protein product is CASSPRSNGGREAFF.

The chain joins TRBV28 to TRBJ2-7; 10 nucleotides agree with TRBD2. CDR3 length: 15 amino acids. The V gene's germline CDR1 is MDHEN and CDR2 SYDVKM. After removal of 2 bases from V and 5 bases from J, the junction contained 6 bases not matched to a gene. The CDR3 is CASSLNLAGADEQYF. DNA of the CDR3: TGTGCCAGCAGTTTAAACCTAGCGGGAGCCGACGAGCAGTACTTC.

This clone has just a few counts. The chain is built from TRBV19 and TRBJ2-1; possibly TRBD2 for D (6 bases). Germline V gene lookup returns CDR1 LNHDA and CDR2 SQIVND (reference sequence). The V end lost 5 bases, the J end lost 4 bases, and 12 bases lay between the germline ends. The CDR3 loop spans 14 amino acids. CDR3 protein: CASSPWTNYNEQFF. DNA of the CDR3: TGTGCCAGTAGTCCCTGGACTAATTACAATGAGCAGTTCTTC.

The chain is built from TRBV28 and TRBJ2-3; 9 bases match TRBD2. This CDR3 is built from 15 residues. The V gene's germline CDR1 is MDHEN and CDR2 SYDVKM. Trimming removed 3 bases from V and 6 bases from J; junction bases left unmatched: 7. Written as DNA, the CDR3 is TGTGCCAGCAGTTTGCGCGGGAGGGCTGAGGATACGCAGTATTTT. Translating it yields CASSLRGRAEDTQYF.

This chain uses TRBV7-3 with TRBJ2-5, with TRBD1 matching over 7 bases. The germline V gene has CDR1 SGHTA and CDR2 FQGTGA. Trimming cost V 2 bases and J 4 bases; bases outside gene matches: 1. The CDR3 totals 13 residues. CDR3 loop: CASSLGTVETQYF. CDR3 sequence (DNA): TGTGCCAGCAGCTTAGGGACAGTAGAGACCCAGTACTTC.

The chain joins TRBV19 to TRBJ1-5, with unresolved D. Deletions cut 2 bases from V and 2 bases from J, with 4 bases between. The germline V gene has CDR1 LNHDA and CDR2 SQIVND (reference sequence). The CDR3 sequence is 13 residues long. The CDR3 nucleotides are TGTGCCAGTAGTATAAGAGGCAATCAGCCCCAGCATTTT. It is translated as CASSIRGNQPQHF.

The chain combines TRBV9 with TRBJ2-5; D might be TRBD2 (5 bases). The CDR3 consists of 14 residues. The V and J ends lost 4 bases and 4 bases respectively, with 14 bases between them. Germline values: CDR1 SGDLS, CDR2 YYNGEE. CDR3 loop: CASSPEARGETQYF. The DNA of the CDR3 is TGTGCCAGCAGCCCGGAGGCCCGGGGAGAGACCCAGTACTTC.

This clone was found once. The chain couples TRBV14 to TRBJ2-7, with 7 bases matching TRBD2. V trimming: 3 bases; J trimming: 3 bases; junction bases outside the gene matches: 2. Per germline, CDR1 SGHDN and CDR2 FVKESK. The CDR3 has 13 amino acids. The CDR3 DNA sequence: TGTGCCAGCAGCCACGGGGAGGGCTACGAGCAGTACTTC. Protein: CASSHGEGYEQYF. Full variable domain (missing parts from reference TRBV14 and TRBJ2-7): EAGVTQFPSHSVIEKGQTVTLRCDPISGHDNLYWYRRVMGKEIKFLLHFVKESKQDESGMPNNRFLAERTGGTYSTLKVQPAELEDSGVYFCASSHGEGYEQYFGPGTRLTVT.

This chain uses TRBV5-7 with TRBJ1-3; D unresolved. Being an ORF, TRBV5-7 has a function that is uncertain. The CDR3 consists of 16 residues. Between the trimmed V and J ends, which lost 4 bases and 4 bases, there was a span of 18 bases. The CDR3: CASSPTGSNSGNTIYF. The CDR3 coding sequence is TGTGCCAGCAGCCCCACCGGGTCCAACTCGGGAAACACCATATATTTT.

The genes are TRBV7-6 and TRBJ1-1; TRBD1 might be the D (5 bases). This CDR3 comprises 16 residues. Trimming pared 5 bases from V and 4 bases from J, leaving 20 bases between. The germline V gene has CDR1 SGHVS and CDR2 FNYEAQ. The CDR3 DNA is TGTGCCAGCAGCCAGGGACCTCTGGGGGGTGTCACTGAAGCTTTCTTT. Protein: CASSQGPLGGVTEAFF.

This chain joins TRBV4-1 and TRBJ2-1, with TRBD2 identical over 10 bases. Unmatched junction bases numbered 10, after V lost 4 bases and J lost 7 bases. CDR1 and CDR2 (germline): MGHRA, YSYEKL. CDR3 length: 16 residues. The CDR3 sequence: CASSPTAGGPWNEQFF. CDR3 DNA sequence: TGCGCCAGCAGCCCCACAGCGGGGGGGCCGTGGAATGAGCAGTTCTTC.

The V gene is TRBV5-1, the J gene TRBJ2-2, with TRBD1 as a possible D gene (6 bases). This CDR3 contains 17 residues. From germline, CDR1 is SGHRS and CDR2 YFSETQ. V was clipped by 4 bases and J by 1 base, with 17 bases between them. The CDR3 DNA is TGCGCCAGCAGCCACCCTCAGGGGTTGAAGAACACCGGGGAGCTGTTTTTT. This encodes CASSHPQGLKNTGELFF. The full variable domain, in which reference TRBV5-1 and TRBJ2-2 provide the parts outside the CDR3, is KAGVTQTPRYLIKTRGQQVTLSCSPISGHRSVSWYQQTPGQGLQFLFEYFSETQRNKGNFPGRFSGRQFSNSRSEMNVSTLELGDSALYLCASSHPQGLKNTGELFFGEGSRLTVL.